This is a list of T cell receptor beta chains from one sample in a study of blood T cell repertoires in COVID-19. Data came from immunoSEQ multiplex PCR; TCRdb stores just in-frame clones and leaves some out. The sample has 85,000 to 110,000 clones, 70% to 90% seen once. Source material: peripheral blood. The receptors stem from a man over 45 in a cohort sampled during active COVID-19. The CDR3 runs from the conserved cysteine through the conserved F or W.

cdr3_length,j_call,v_call,cdr3_aa
16,TRBJ2-3,TRBV19,CASSVLAGGSTDTQYF
18,TRBJ1-5,TRBV4-2,CASSQDRPQAYSNQPQHF
16,TRBJ2-5,TRBV24-1,CATSDLRAGVQETQYF
15,TRBJ1-1,TRBV9,CASSVFPSIAPEAFF
12,TRBJ2-5,TRBV19,CASSPPGLAQYF
15,TRBJ2-7,TRBV11-2,CASSLMTSGGDEQYF
13,TRBJ2-7,TRBV7-2,CASSPTISTEQYF
16,TRBJ2-1,TRBV5-4,CASSLRTSGVYNEQFF
13,TRBJ2-2,TRBV5-1,CASSLAGSRELFF
13,TRBJ2-1,TRBV27,CASKGQGYNEQFF
13,TRBJ2-1,TRBV5-4,CASSLQGANEQFF
16,TRBJ1-4,TRBV3-1/TRBV3-2,CASSKNLGGTNEKLFF
15,TRBJ1-1,TRBV5-1,CASSLRPQGATEAFF
14,TRBJ2-5,TRBV5-6,CASSRTGIGETQYF
16,TRBJ2-2,TRBV13,CASSFWTSGGTGELFF
15,TRBJ2-6,TRBV5-1,CASSLYGAGANVLTF
14,TRBJ1-6,TRBV3-1/TRBV3-2,CASSHGRQNSPLHF
15,TRBJ2-7,TRBV5-1,CASSLGTSGPYEQYF
13,TRBJ1-5,TRBV2,CASSILQNQPQHF
12,TRBJ2-5,TRBV4-1,CASSREGETQYF
17,TRBJ2-1,TRBV11-2,CASSLDIPGLLYNEQFF
14,TRBJ1-1,TRBV14,CASRRQGANTEAFF
15,TRBJ1-3,TRBV3-1/TRBV3-2,CASSQDPLSGNTIYF
16,TRBJ2-5,TRBV9,CASSPQRRGLQETQYF